Listed below are T cell receptor beta chains from one sample, sequenced in a study of T cell responses to AZD1222 COVID-19 vaccine. Sequenced by immunoSEQ multiplex PCR; TCRdb stores in-frame clones only, minus some. This sample has some 120,000 clones, with around nine tenths found just once. The source material was peripheral blood, sampled on day 0 of AZD1222 vaccination. The receptors shown here come from an adult in good health. Both conserved end residues are part of each CDR3. D genes are given only for firm matches. Clone size is given for some rows only: seen once, a few or many times, or a class if the clone is expanded.

d_call,v_call,clone_size,j_call,cdr3_nt,cdr3_aa
.,TRBV7-9,.,TRBJ1-1,TGTGCCAGCAGCTTAACTCCTCCTCGGACAGCTAAGAACACTGAAGCTTTCTTT,CASSLTPPRTAKNTEAFF
TRBD1,TRBV28,once,TRBJ1-2,TGTGCCAGCAGCATCACAGGGGGCTATGGCTACACCTTC,CASSITGGYGYTF
.,TRBV4-2,.,TRBJ1-2,TGTGCCAGCAGCCAAGATTCTCAGACGATCAACTATGGCTACACCTTC,CASSQDSQTINYGYTF
.,TRBV5-4,.,TRBJ2-3,TGTGCCAGCAGCTTGGCAGGGGCCGTCGCGGGAGATACGCAGTATTTT,CASSLAGAVAGDTQYF
TRBD2,TRBV7-2,.,TRBJ2-3,TGTGCCAGCAGCTTACTAGCGGGAGGGCCGGGTGATACGCAGTATTTT,CASSLLAGGPGDTQYF
TRBD1,TRBV2,few,TRBJ1-1,TGTGCCAGCAGGGACAGGGGCAGCACTGAAGCTTTCTTT,CASRDRGSTEAFF
.,TRBV9,.,TRBJ2-2,TGTGCCAGCAGCCGCGGCGGGACCGCCTGGGGCGGGGAGCTGTTTTTT,CASSRGGTAWGGELFF
.,TRBV6-5,.,TRBJ1-6,TGTGCCAGCAGTTACACCGTCCCGGGTTCACCCCTCCACTTT,CASSYTVPGSPLHF
TRBD2,TRBV19,.,TRBJ2-5,TGTGCCAGTAGTGTGACCGGGACTAGCGGGATCGAGACCCAGTACTTC,CASSVTGTSGIETQYF
TRBD1,TRBV25-1,.,TRBJ1-6,TGTGCCAGCAGTGTTACAGGGGGCGGCTCACCCCTCCACTTT,CASSVTGGGSPLHF
.,TRBV6-5,.,TRBJ1-1,TGTGCCAGCAGGCTCTCGGGTGAGAACACTGAAGCTTTCTTT,CASRLSGENTEAFF
TRBD1,TRBV18,.,TRBJ2-7,TGTGCCAGCTCAACCGTCGGACAGGGGAGCCACGAGCAGTACTTC,CASSTVGQGSHEQYF
.,TRBV19,.,TRBJ2-5,TGTGCCAGTAAATCTCGGGGGAGTGGAGAGACCCAGTACTTC,CASKSRGSGETQYF
.,TRBV9,once,TRBJ1-4,TGTGCCAGCAGCGTAGGAACAGCAACTAATGAAAAACTGTTTTTT,CASSVGTATNEKLFF
.,TRBV3-1/TRBV3-2,.,TRBJ2-5,TGTGCCAGCAGCCAGGGCAGGGAGGATGACGAGACCCAGTACTTC,CASSQGREDDETQYF
TRBD1,TRBV4-1,.,TRBJ1-1,TGCGCCAGCTCTCAACAGGGGGCGATGAACACTGAAGCTTTCTTT,CASSQQGAMNTEAFF
.,TRBV9,.,TRBJ2-1,TGTGCCAGCAGTTTTTCCTGGTACAATGAGCAGTTCTTC,CASSFSWYNEQFF
.,TRBV16,.,TRBJ1-1,TGTGCCAGCAGCCAATTAGGGACTTCGAACACTGAAGCTTTCTTT,CASSQLGTSNTEAFF
.,TRBV18,.,TRBJ1-1,TGTGCCAGCTCACCGGGACCGGGCACTGAAGCTTTCTTT,CASSPGPGTEAFF
TRBD1,TRBV19,.,TRBJ2-1,TGTGCCAGTAGTACCTTGTATAGGACAGGGATTTGGGAGCAGTTCTTC,CASSTLYRTGIWEQFF
TRBD2,TRBV5-1,.,TRBJ2-7,TGCGCCAGCAGCTTGGGGACTAGCGGGAGCTACGAGCAGTACTTC,CASSLGTSGSYEQYF
.,TRBV7-9,.,TRBJ2-1,TGTGCCAGCAGCTTAGCCCGGCTAGTCTGGAAGGAGCAGTTCTTC,CASSLARLVWKEQFF
.,TRBV28,.,TRBJ2-3,TGTGCCAGCAGTAGCGGGTTGTATATGCAGTATTTT,CASSSGLYMQYF
.,TRBV7-3,.,TRBJ2-1,TGTGCCAGCAGCTTGGAACGACTATCCAATGAGCAGTTCTTC,CASSLERLSNEQFF
TRBD1,TRBV11-2,.,TRBJ1-2,TGTGCCAGCAGCTTATCCCTGGACAGGGGGCGAAGTAAGACCTTC,CASSLSLDRGRSKTF
.,TRBV7-9,.,TRBJ2-2,TGTGCCAGCAGCTTAGCCCCCGGGGACACCGGGGAGCTGTTTTTT,CASSLAPGDTGELFF
TRBD2,TRBV29-1,.,TRBJ2-7,TGCAGTATCGGACTAGCGGGTAGCTACGTGCAGTACTTC,CSIGLAGSYVQYF
.,TRBV5-1,.,TRBJ2-1,TGCGCCAGCAGCCGTCGCCCTTTAACCGACTACAATGAGCAGTTCTTC,CASSRRPLTDYNEQFF
.,TRBV6-1,.,TRBJ1-2,TGTGCCAGCAGTGAAAATCTCCCAGGGATCAGCTATGGCTACACCTTC,CASSENLPGISYGYTF
TRBD1,TRBV7-2,.,TRBJ2-7,TGTGCCAGCAGCTTAGAAGTCACAGGGGGATCCGAGCAGTACTTC,CASSLEVTGGSEQYF
.,TRBV27,.,TRBJ1-5,TGTGCCAGCAGTTTAGAGGGGAGGCGCAATCAGCCCCAGCATTTT,CASSLEGRRNQPQHF
.,TRBV9,.,TRBJ1-1,TGTGCCAGCAGCCCGGGGGGCAGGACAAACACTGAAGCTTTCTTT,CASSPGGRTNTEAFF
.,TRBV5-1,.,TRBJ2-2,TGCGCCAGCAGCTTGGTTGGGGCCCCCGGGGAGCTGTTTTTT,CASSLVGAPGELFF
.,TRBV12-3/TRBV12-4,.,TRBJ2-3,TGTGCCAGCAGTTTAATAGATACGCAGTATTTT,CASSLIDTQYF
.,TRBV9,.,TRBJ1-3,TGTGCCAGCAGCTCTACCGACTCTGGAAACACCATATATTTT,CASSSTDSGNTIYF
.,TRBV6-1,once,TRBJ1-2,TGTGCCAGCAGTGAACGCGACCAATCCTATGGCTACACCTTC,CASSERDQSYGYTF
.,TRBV2,.,TRBJ2-6,TGTGCCAGCAGCCCACCCTTCAGCTTCTCTGGGGCCAACGTCCTGACTTTC,CASSPPFSFSGANVLTF
.,TRBV10-1,.,TRBJ2-3,TGCGCCAGCAGTGAGTCGATGGGGGGCGCGCGGGCCGATACGCAGTATTTT,CASSESMGGARADTQYF
.,TRBV6-5,.,TRBJ1-6,TGTGCCAGCAGTTACCCAAATTCACCCCTCCACTTT,CASSYPNSPLHF
.,TRBV11-2,.,TRBJ2-7,TGTGCCAGCAGCTTAGCGGGGATGGGCGAGCAGTACTTC,CASSLAGMGEQYF
TRBD1,TRBV28,.,TRBJ1-1,TGTGCCAGCAGTTTGACAGGGGGCATGAACACTGAAGCTTTCTTT,CASSLTGGMNTEAFF
.,TRBV19,.,TRBJ2-5,TGTGCCAGTAGTATTTCGACGGAGGAGCAAGAGACCCAGTACTTC,CASSISTEEQETQYF
TRBD2,TRBV24-1,.,TRBJ2-1,TGTGCCACCAGTGGTCGGACTAGCGTCTCCTACAATGAGCAGTTCTTC,CATSGRTSVSYNEQFF
.,TRBV20-1,.,TRBJ2-7,TGCAGTGGAGCAATTACCTACGAGCAGTACTTC,CSGAITYEQYF
.,TRBV5-1,.,TRBJ1-3,TGCGCCAGCAGCTTGTCCCGTCAGGGTATCGGAAACACCATATATTTT,CASSLSRQGIGNTIYF
TRBD1,TRBV2,.,TRBJ1-5,TGTGCCAGCAGTGAAAGGCATTGGGGGGACAGGGGACATCAGCCCCAGCATTTT,CASSERHWGDRGHQPQHF
.,TRBV11-2,.,TRBJ1-4,TGTGCCAGCAGCTCCCTGAAGGGCCCGGCGGAAAAACTGTTTTTT,CASSSLKGPAEKLFF
.,TRBV6-5,.,TRBJ1-3,TGTGCCAGCCGCTTTGGGGGACCGGGAAACACCATATATTTT,CASRFGGPGNTIYF
.,TRBV7-8,medium-sized,TRBJ2-1,TGTGCCAGCAGCTTGGGGGTCAATGAGCAGTTCTTC,CASSLGVNEQFF